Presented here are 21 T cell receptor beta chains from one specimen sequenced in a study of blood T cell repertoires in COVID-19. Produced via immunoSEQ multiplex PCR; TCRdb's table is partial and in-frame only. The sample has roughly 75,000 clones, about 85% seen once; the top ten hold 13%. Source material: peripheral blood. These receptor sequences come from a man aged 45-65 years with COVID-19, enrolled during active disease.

CDR3 residues: CASSVGQGYSPLHF. CDR3 nucleotides: TGTGCCAGCAGCGTAGGGCAGGGGTACTCACCCCTCCACTTT. The V gene is TRBV9, the J gene TRBJ1-6; D might be TRBD1 (6 bases). V lost 0 bases and J lost 10, with 11 bases in between. The CDR3 runs to 14 residues. CDR1 and CDR2 (germline): SGDLS, YYNGEE.

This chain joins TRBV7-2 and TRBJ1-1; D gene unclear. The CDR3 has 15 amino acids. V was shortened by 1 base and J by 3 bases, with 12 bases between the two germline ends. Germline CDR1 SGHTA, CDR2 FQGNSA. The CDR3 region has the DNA TGTGCCAGCAGCTTAGTGGCGGGCCCGCACACTGAAGCTTTCTTT. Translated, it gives CASSLVAGPHTEAFF.

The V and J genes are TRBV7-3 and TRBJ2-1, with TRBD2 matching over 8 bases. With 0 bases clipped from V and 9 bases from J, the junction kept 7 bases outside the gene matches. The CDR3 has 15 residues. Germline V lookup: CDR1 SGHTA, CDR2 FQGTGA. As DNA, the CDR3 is TGTGCCAGCAGCTTAACTAGCGGGATTACCGTTGAGCAGTTCTTC. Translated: CASSLTSGITVEQFF.

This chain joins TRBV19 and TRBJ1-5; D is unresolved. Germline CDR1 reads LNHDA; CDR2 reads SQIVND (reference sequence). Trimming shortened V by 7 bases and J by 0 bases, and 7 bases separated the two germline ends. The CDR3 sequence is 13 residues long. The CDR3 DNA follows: TGTGCCAGTAAGGACTATAGCAATCAGCCCCAGCATTTT. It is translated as CASKDYSNQPQHF.

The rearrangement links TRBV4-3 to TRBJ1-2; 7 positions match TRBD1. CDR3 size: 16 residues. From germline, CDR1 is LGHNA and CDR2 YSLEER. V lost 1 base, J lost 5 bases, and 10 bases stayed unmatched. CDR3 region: CASSQGPGGSLYGYTF. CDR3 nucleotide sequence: TGCGCCAGCAGCCAAGGGCCAGGGGGTTCTCTTTATGGCTACACCTTC.

CDR3: CASEEQPSSYEQYF. CDR3 in DNA: TGCGCCAGCGAGGAACAACCGAGCTCCTACGAGCAGTACTTC. V is TRBV5-1 and J is TRBJ2-7; no definite D call. Germline CDR1 reads SGHRS; CDR2 reads YFSETQ. With 7 bases removed from V and 0 bases from J, the gap between germline ends came to 14 bases. The CDR3 contains 14 residues.

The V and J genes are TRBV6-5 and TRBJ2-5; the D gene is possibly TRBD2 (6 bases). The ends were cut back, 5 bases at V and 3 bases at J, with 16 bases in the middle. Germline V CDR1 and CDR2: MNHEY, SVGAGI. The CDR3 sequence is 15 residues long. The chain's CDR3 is CASSPRTGGKETQYF. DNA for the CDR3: TGTGCCAGCAGTCCTCGGACCGGGGGAAAAGAGACCCAGTACTTC.

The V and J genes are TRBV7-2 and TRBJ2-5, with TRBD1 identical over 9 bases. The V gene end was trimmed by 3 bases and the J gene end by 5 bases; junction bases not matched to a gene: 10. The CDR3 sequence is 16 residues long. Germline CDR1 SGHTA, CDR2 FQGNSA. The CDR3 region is CASSFTGTGIGETQYF. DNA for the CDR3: TGTGCCAGCAGCTTTACCGGGACAGGGATTGGGGAGACCCAGTACTTC.

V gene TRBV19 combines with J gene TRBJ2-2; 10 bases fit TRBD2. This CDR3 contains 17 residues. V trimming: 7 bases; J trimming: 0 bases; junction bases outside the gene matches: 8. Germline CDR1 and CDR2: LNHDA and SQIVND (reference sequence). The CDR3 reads CASTPTSGWTNTGELFF. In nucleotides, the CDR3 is TGTGCCAGTACTCCGACTAGCGGGTGGACGAACACCGGGGAGCTGTTTTTT.

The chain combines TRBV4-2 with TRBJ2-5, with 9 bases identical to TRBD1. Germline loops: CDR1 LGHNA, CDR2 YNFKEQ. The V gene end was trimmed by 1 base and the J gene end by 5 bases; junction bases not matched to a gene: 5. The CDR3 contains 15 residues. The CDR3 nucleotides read TGTGCCAGCAGCCAAGGCACAGGGGGCAAGGAGACCCAGTACTTC. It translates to CASSQGTGGKETQYF.

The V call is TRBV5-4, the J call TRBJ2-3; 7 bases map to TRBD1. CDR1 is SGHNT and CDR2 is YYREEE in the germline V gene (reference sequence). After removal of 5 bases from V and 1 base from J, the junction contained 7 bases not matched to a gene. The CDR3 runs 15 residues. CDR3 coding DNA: TGTGCCAGCAGGAACGACAGGGACCGCACAGATACGCAGTATTTT. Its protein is CASRNDRDRTDTQYF.

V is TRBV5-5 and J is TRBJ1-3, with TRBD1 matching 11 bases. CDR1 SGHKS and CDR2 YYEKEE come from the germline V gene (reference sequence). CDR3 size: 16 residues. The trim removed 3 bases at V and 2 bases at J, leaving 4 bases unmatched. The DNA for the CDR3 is TGTGCCAGCAGCTCAGGGACAGGGGGAACTGGAAACACCATATATTTT. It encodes CASSSGTGGTGNTIYF.

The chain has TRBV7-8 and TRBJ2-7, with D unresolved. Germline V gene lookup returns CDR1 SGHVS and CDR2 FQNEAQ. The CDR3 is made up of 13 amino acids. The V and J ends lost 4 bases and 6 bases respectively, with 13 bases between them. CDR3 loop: CASSSNRVGEQYF. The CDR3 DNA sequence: TGTGCCAGCAGCTCCAACCGGGTAGGCGAGCAGTACTTC.

As DNA, the CDR3 is TGCGCCAGCAGCCAATTCGGGAGCGGAGATACGCAGTATTTT. It yields the protein CASSQFGSGDTQYF. The chain couples TRBV4-3 to TRBJ2-3; possible D gene TRBD2, 6 bases. V lost 2 bases to trimming and J lost 5 bases, with 11 bases between them. Per germline, CDR1 LGHNA and CDR2 YSLEER. This CDR3 spans 14 amino acids.

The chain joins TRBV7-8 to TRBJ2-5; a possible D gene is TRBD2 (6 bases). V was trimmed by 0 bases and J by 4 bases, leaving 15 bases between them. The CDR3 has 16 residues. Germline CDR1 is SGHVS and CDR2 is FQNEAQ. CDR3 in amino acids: CASSLALYGSTETQYF. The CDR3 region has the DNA TGTGCCAGCAGCTTAGCTTTATACGGGAGTACAGAGACCCAGTACTTC. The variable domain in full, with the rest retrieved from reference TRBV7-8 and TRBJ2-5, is GAGVSQSPRYKVAKRGQDVALRCDPISGHVSLFWYQQALGQGPEFLTYFQNEAQLDKSGLPSDRFFAERPEGSVSTLKIQRTQQEDSAVYLCASSLALYGSTETQYFGPGTRLLVL.

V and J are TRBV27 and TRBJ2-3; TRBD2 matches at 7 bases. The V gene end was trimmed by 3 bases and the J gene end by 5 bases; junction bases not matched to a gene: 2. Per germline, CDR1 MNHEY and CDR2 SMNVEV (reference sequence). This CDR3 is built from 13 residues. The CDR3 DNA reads TGTGCCAGCAGTTTGTGGGGGGGAGATACGCAGTATTTT. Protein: CASSLWGGDTQYF.

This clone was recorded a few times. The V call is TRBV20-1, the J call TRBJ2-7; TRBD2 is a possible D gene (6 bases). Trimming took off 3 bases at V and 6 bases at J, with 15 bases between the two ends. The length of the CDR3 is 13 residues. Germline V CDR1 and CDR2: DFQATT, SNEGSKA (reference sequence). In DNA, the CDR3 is TGCAGTGCTAGTTGGGCGGGACCTCGCGAGCAGTACTTC. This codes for CSASWAGPREQYF.

The CDR3 nucleotides are TGTGCCAGCAGCCAAGATATAGATGATGGCTACACCTTC. Protein: CASSQDIDDGYTF. This chain links TRBV14 with TRBJ1-2; D is unresolved. From germline, CDR1 is SGHDN and CDR2 FVKESK. The CDR3 totals 13 residues. Trimming removed 0 bases at V and 6 bases at J, with 8 bases between. The variable domain in full, with the rest retrieved from reference TRBV14 and TRBJ1-2, is EAGVTQFPSHSVIEKGQTVTLRCDPISGHDNLYWYRRVMGKEIKFLLHFVKESKQDESGMPNNRFLAERTGGTYSTLKVQPAELEDSGVYFCASSQDIDDGYTFGSGTRLTVV.

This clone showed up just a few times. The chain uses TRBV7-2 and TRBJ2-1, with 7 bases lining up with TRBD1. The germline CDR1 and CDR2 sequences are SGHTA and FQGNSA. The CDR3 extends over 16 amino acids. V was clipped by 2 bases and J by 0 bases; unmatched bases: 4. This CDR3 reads CASSLPQGVSYNEQFF. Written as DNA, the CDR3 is TGTGCCAGCAGCTTACCCCAGGGGGTCTCCTACAATGAGCAGTTCTTC.

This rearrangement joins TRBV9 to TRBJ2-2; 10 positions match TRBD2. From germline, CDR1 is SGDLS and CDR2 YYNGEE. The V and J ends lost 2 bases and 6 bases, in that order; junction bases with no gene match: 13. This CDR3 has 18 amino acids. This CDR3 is CASSVLSGAGGPSGELFF. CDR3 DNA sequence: TGTGCCAGCAGCGTTCTCTCGGGAGCGGGAGGGCCCTCCGGGGAGCTGTTTTTT.

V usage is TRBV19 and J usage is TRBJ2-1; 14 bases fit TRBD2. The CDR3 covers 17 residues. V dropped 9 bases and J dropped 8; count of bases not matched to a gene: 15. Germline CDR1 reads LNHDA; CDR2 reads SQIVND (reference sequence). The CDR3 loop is CASPGLAGVNRSDEQFF. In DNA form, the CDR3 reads TGTGCCAGCCCGGGACTAGCGGGAGTGAACAGGAGCGATGAGCAGTTCTTC.